This entry lists 26 T cell receptor beta chains sequenced from one sample in a study of identical twins. TCRdb redid the calling of the 5' RACE reads with MiXCR, one entry per CDR3 protein. Among roughly 490,000 distinct CDR3 sequences listed, about 13% were seen once. This same sample was also taken into another study, of yellow fever vaccine responses in identical twins.

Source material: CD4+ T cells sorted from blood. The receptors originated from a woman aged 18-30 years in good health.

This clonotype was found a few times. V is TRBV20-1 and J is TRBJ1-5; D is ambiguous. The V gene's germline CDR1 is DFQATT and CDR2 SNEGSKA (reference sequence). V lost 1 base and J lost 14, with 12 bases in between. The CDR3 is made up of 11 amino acids. The CDR3 DNA sequence: TGCAGTGCTAGAGCTGCGTCTACTGAGCATTTT. Amino acid sequence: CSARAASTEHF.

The chain couples TRBV7-2 to TRBJ1-2; D ambiguous. Germline lookup yields CDR1 SGHTA and CDR2 FQGNSA. The CDR3 length is 11 residues. Trimming took 5 bases from V and 7 from J, leaving 8 bases between them. The CDR3 loop reads CASSPNGGYTF. As DNA, the CDR3 is TGTGCCAGCAGCCCCAACGGTGGCTACACCTTC.

Only a few counts were recorded for this clonotype. The chain uses TRBV20-1 and TRBJ2-7, with 12 bases aligning to TRBD2. The germline V gene encodes CDR1 DFQATT and CDR2 SNEGSKA (reference sequence). Trimming cost V 0 bases and J 0 bases; bases outside gene matches: 3. The CDR3 extends over 16 amino acids. The CDR3 protein is CSARDPTSGSSYEQYF. CDR3 bases: TGCAGTGCTAGAGATCCGACTAGCGGGAGCTCCTACGAGCAGTACTTC.

This clonotype was counted ten times or more. The rearrangement joins TRBV29-1 to TRBJ2-3; D might be TRBD1 (5 bases). The CDR3 runs to 13 residues. The germline V and J ends were trimmed by 3 bases and 3 bases, with 10 bases remaining between them. Per the germline V gene, CDR1 is SQVTM and CDR2 is ANQGSEA. The CDR3 loop reads CSVETAWTDTQYF. CDR3 in DNA: TGCAGCGTTGAGACAGCGTGGACAGATACGCAGTATTTT.

This clonotype was counted a few times. The chain employs TRBV27 and TRBJ2-7; D remains unclear. CDR1 and CDR2 from the germline V gene are MNHEY and SMNVEV (reference sequence). Trimming stripped 7 bases from V and 2 bases from J, with 15 bases between. The CDR3 runs 14 residues. The CDR3 sequence is CASNLALKPYEQYF. The CDR3 nucleotides are TGTGCCAGCAATTTGGCCCTAAAACCCTACGAGCAGTACTTC.

This clonotype was seen more than once but under ten times. The rearrangement joins TRBV7-6 to TRBJ2-1, with 10 nucleotides matching TRBD2. With V trimmed by 5 bases and J by 7 bases, 23 bases remained unmatched. The CDR3 runs to 20 residues. Per the germline V gene, CDR1 is SGHVS and CDR2 is FNYEAQ. The CDR3: CASSPTTRQKLAGVVNEQFF. The CDR3 DNA is TGTGCCAGCAGCCCGACCACTAGACAGAAGCTAGCGGGAGTCGTTAATGAGCAGTTCTTC.

This clonotype was seen only a few times. V gene TRBV19 combines with J gene TRBJ1-1; 7 positions agree with TRBD1. CDR1 and CDR2 from the germline V gene are LNHDA and SQIVND (reference sequence). V lost 4 bases, J lost 6 bases, and 2 bases stayed unmatched. The CDR3 loop spans 12 amino acids. The DNA of the CDR3 is TGTGCCAGTAGTAGCCAGGGGGCTGAAGCTTTCTTT. This translates into CASSSQGAEAFF.

At least ten counts were recorded for this clonotype. The chain carries TRBV7-9 and TRBJ2-7; D is ambiguous. Germline loops: CDR1 SEHNR, CDR2 FQNEAQ (reference sequence). V was cut by 3 bases and J by 2 bases, with 5 bases left in between. The CDR3 spans 12 residues. The CDR3 bases are TGTGCCAGCAGCTTCAAAACCTACGAGCAGTACTTC. Its protein product is CASSFKTYEQYF.

CDR3 residues: CASSDWTQEETQYF. The CDR3 DNA follows: TGTGCCAGCAGTGACTGGACCCAGGAGGAGACCCAGTACTTC. The chain carries TRBV6-5 and TRBJ2-5; no reliable D call. Germline-derived CDR1 and CDR2 are MNHEY and SVGAGI. The CDR3 consists of 14 residues. Trimming took 5 bases from V and 5 from J, leaving 15 bases between them.

A few counts support this clonotype. CDR3 coding DNA: TGCAGGGCACTGGACAGGCGGAATTGGGAGCAGTACTTC. Translation gives CRALDRRNWEQYF. This rearrangement joins TRBV20-1 to TRBJ2-7; 7 nucleotides line up with TRBD1. CDR3 length: 13 amino acids. Germline loops: CDR1 DFQATT, CDR2 SNEGSKA (reference sequence).

The rearrangement links TRBV4-3 to TRBJ2-4; TRBD2 aligns across 9 bases. The trim removed 0 bases at V and 3 bases at J, leaving 6 bases unmatched. Germline V gives CDR1 LGHNA, CDR2 YSLEER. CDR3 length: 17 amino acids. CDR3 protein: CASSQDPAGGVKNIQYF. The CDR3 DNA is TGCGCCAGCAGCCAAGACCCAGCGGGAGGAGTCAAAAACATTCAGTACTTC.

The CDR3 bases are TGTGCCAGTAGTAGAGGTTCCGGGGGGAAGTACGAGCAGTACTTC. Translation gives CASSRGSGGKYEQYF. The chain combines TRBV19 with TRBJ2-7, with TRBD2 matching over 7 bases. V shed 4 bases, J shed 4 bases, and the junction held 10 bases outside the gene matches. Germline CDR1 is LNHDA and CDR2 is SQIVND (reference sequence). This CDR3 comprises 15 residues.

This clonotype was seen a handful of times. V is TRBV29-1 and J is TRBJ2-3; tentatively, D is TRBD1 (5 bases). V was shortened by 3 bases and J by 3 bases, with 13 bases between the two germline ends. CDR1 and CDR2 (germline): SQVTM, ANQGSEA. The CDR3 is made up of 14 amino acids. The CDR3 sequence is CSVEGRAQTDTQYF. The CDR3 DNA sequence: TGCAGCGTTGAGGGCAGGGCCCAGACAGATACGCAGTATTTT.

The chain uses TRBV30 and TRBJ2-3, with 10 positions matching TRBD1. The CDR3 sequence is 15 residues long. The V segment lost 2 bases and the J segment 3 bases; nucleotides outside the gene matches: 5. CDR1 is GTSNPN, CDR2 SVGIG, per germline (reference sequence). Here the CDR3 reads CAWSPDRGRTDTQYF. CDR3 in DNA: TGTGCCTGGAGTCCAGACAGGGGGCGGACAGATACGCAGTATTTT.

This clonotype was counted a few times. The chain uses TRBV20-1 and TRBJ2-5; 8 nucleotides match TRBD2. Germline V gene lookup returns CDR1 DFQATT and CDR2 SNEGSKA (reference sequence). The ends lost 2 bases at V and 5 bases at J; junction bases unmatched: 10. CDR3 size: 15 residues. The CDR3: CSARFPSGLLETQYF. CDR3 sequence (DNA): TGCAGTGCTAGATTCCCTAGCGGGCTCCTTGAGACCCAGTACTTC.

This clonotype was found many times. The chain is built from TRBV5-5 and TRBJ2-2, with a possible D match to TRBD2 (5 bases). Germline V gene data show CDR1 as SGHKS and CDR2 as YYEKEE (reference sequence). This CDR3 is 14 amino acids long. V was pared by 1 base and J by 5 bases, with 9 bases between. The CDR3 region has the DNA TGTGCCAGCAGCTTGATGGAGGCGACCGGGGAGCTGTTTTTT. It yields the protein CASSLMEATGELFF. The full variable domain, its missing parts supplied by reference TRBV5-5 and TRBJ2-2, is DAGVTQSPTHLIKTRGQQVTLRCSPISGHKSVSWYQQVLGQGPQFIFQYYEKEERGRGNFPDRFSARQFPNYSSELNVNALLLGDSALYLCASSLMEATGELFFGEGSRLTVL.

The chain recombines TRBV18 with TRBJ2-5; D remains unclear. With 3 bases removed from V and 0 bases from J, the gap between germline ends came to 8 bases. Per the germline V gene, CDR1 is KGHSH and CDR2 is LQKENI. The CDR3 consists of 14 residues. This chain's CDR3 is CASSPLGYQETQYF. The CDR3 nucleotides read TGTGCCAGCTCACCCCTGGGATACCAAGAGACCCAGTACTTC.

This clonotype was picked up many times. The rearrangement joins TRBV28 to TRBJ2-3; TRBD2 might be the D (5 bases). Between the trimmed V and J ends, which lost 2 bases and 4 bases, there was a span of 7 bases. The CDR3 totals 13 residues. Germline CDR1 MDHEN, CDR2 SYDVKM. The DNA for the CDR3 is TGTGCCAGCAGTTTACAGCGGCCAGATACGCAGTATTTT. This translates into CASSLQRPDTQYF.

The CDR3 region is CASSLRQGEGKAFF. CDR3 DNA: TGCGCCAGCAGCCTTCGACAGGGAGAAGGCAAAGCTTTCTTT. The chain combines TRBV4-3 with TRBJ1-1, with 7 bases that match TRBD1. The CDR3 loop spans 14 amino acids. Losses at the gene ends were 4 bases for V and 9 bases for J; bases not matched to a gene: 11. Germline-derived CDR1 and CDR2 are LGHNA and YSLEER.

The J gene is TRBJ2-7, the V gene TRBV12-3 or TRBV12-4; TRBD1 matches 7 bases. This CDR3 contains 14 residues. V was pared by 6 bases and J by 3 bases, with 8 bases of the junction left unmatched. For the CDR3, the DNA is TGTGCCAGCAGCTGGGACAGCTTTCTCTACGAGCAGTACTTC. This gives the protein CASSWDSFLYEQYF.

This clonotype was seen more than once but under ten times. The genes are TRBV10-3 and TRBJ2-1; 14 bases are shared with TRBD2. The V and J ends lost 9 bases and 4 bases, in that order; junction bases with no gene match: 2. Looked up from germline, CDR1 is ENHRY and CDR2 is SYGVKD. This CDR3 has 14 amino acids. The CDR3 DNA is TGTGCCATAGGACTAGCGGGGGGATACAATGAGCAGTTCTTC. Protein: CAIGLAGGYNEQFF.

This chain links TRBV6-1 with TRBJ2-2; 7 nucleotides agree with TRBD2. CDR3 length: 17 residues. With V trimmed by 0 bases and J by 2 bases, 6 bases remained unmatched. The germline V gene encodes CDR1 MNHNS and CDR2 SASEGT. The CDR3 nucleotides are TGTGCCAGCAGTGAAGCGCCACTAGCGATCAACACCGGGGAGCTGTTTTTT. As protein: CASSEAPLAINTGELFF.

In this sample, this clonotype turned up a few times. V and J are TRBV29-1 and TRBJ2-7; 11 positions agree with TRBD2. Germline CDR1 SQVTM, CDR2 ANQGSEA. This CDR3 is built from 15 residues. V shed 5 bases, J shed 7 bases, and the junction held 13 bases outside the gene matches. CDR3 sequence reads: CSVSAVAGGPGEQYF. CDR3 nucleotide sequence: TGCAGCGTTTCCGCGGTAGCGGGAGGGCCGGGGGAGCAGTACTTC.

The chain links TRBV9 to TRBJ2-2; 9 nucleotides agree with TRBD1. Germline V gene lookup returns CDR1 SGDLS and CDR2 YYNGEE. The CDR3 length is 18 residues. Trimming removed 0 bases from V and 6 bases from J; junction bases left unmatched: 12. The CDR3 region is CASSVVTGGPFRAGELFF. The DNA of the CDR3 is TGTGCCAGCAGCGTAGTTACAGGGGGCCCTTTTCGTGCCGGGGAGCTGTTTTTT.

With respect to this clonotype: The junction shows a germline mismatch at one end, possibly a read error. The J gene is TRBJ1-2, the V gene TRBV12-3 or TRBV12-4; 11 bases agree with TRBD1. The CDR3 contains 15 residues. CDR3 amino acids: CPSRPGTGGVSGYTF. The CDR3 DNA follows: TGTCCCAGCAGACCCGGGACAGGGGGAGTGAGTGGCTACACCTTC.

This clonotype was observed a few times. The V call is TRBV7-4, the J call TRBJ2-5; unclear D gene. Germline CDR1 reads SGHVT; CDR2 reads SQSDAQ. This CDR3 has 13 amino acids. Trimming stripped 1 base from V and 4 bases from J, with 7 bases between. The CDR3 DNA reads TGTGCCAGCAGCTTAGGGTCGTCAGAGACCCAGTACTTC. It specifies CASSLGSSETQYF.